This entry concerns a single TCR beta chain. The method was immunoSEQ multiplex PCR; TCRdb's version includes in-frame clones alone and lacks a portion of them. Among about 140,000 clones listed, roughly nine tenths were seen once. This record comes from a study of T cell responses to AZD1222 COVID-19 vaccine. Germline V gene sequence: CDR1 SGHVS, CDR2 FNYEAQ. The CDR3 consists of 12 residues. Trimming shortened V by 5 bases and J by 15 bases, and 17 bases separated the two germline ends. The chain combines TRBV7-6 with TRBJ2-1; D is undetermined. Sequenced here: peripheral blood, sampled 28 days after the second AZD1222 dose. This TCR came from an adult who received the AZD1222 COVID-19 vaccine. The CDR3 loop is CASSPPDRNPFF. The CDR3 nucleotides are TGTGCCAGCAGCCCCCCCGATCGGAACCCGTTCTTC.